The 19 T cell receptor beta chains listed next were all sequenced from one sample in a study of cytomegalovirus exposure and HLA in healthy donors. Generated by immunoSEQ multiplex PCR, the TCRdb table keeps only in-frame clones and is missing some. In the table there are 240,000 or so clones, approximately 83% of which are singletons. Sequenced input: PBMCs. The receptor source for this set is a woman between 25 and 40 years old in good health and CMV-seropositive.

The count of this clone is one. The rearrangement uses TRBV11-2 and TRBJ1-4; 8 positions match TRBD1. Germline V gene data show CDR1 as SGHAT and CDR2 as FQNNGV. The CDR3 loop spans 14 amino acids. With 4 bases clipped from V and 7 bases from J, the junction kept 5 bases outside the gene matches. CDR3 bases: TGTGCCAGCAGCTCGGGGACAGGCGGTGAAAAACTGTTTTTT. It is translated as CASSSGTGGEKLFF.

This clone has only a few counts. The chain has TRBV6-4 and TRBJ2-1, with 7 nucleotides matching TRBD2. Trimming removed 0 bases from V and 10 bases from J; junction bases left unmatched: 9. This CDR3 spans 15 amino acids. CDR1 is MRHNA and CDR2 is SNTAGT in the germline V gene. CDR3 in amino acids: CASSDSSTGLSEQFF. In nucleotides, the CDR3 is TGTGCCAGCAGTGACTCGTCCACGGGACTATCCGAGCAGTTCTTC.

The V call is TRBV5-1, the J call TRBJ2-1; 12 positions agree with TRBD2. The J segment lost 5 bases and the V segment lost 5 bases, leaving 5 bases of the junction unmatched. CDR3 size: 15 residues. From germline, CDR1 is SGHRS and CDR2 YFSETQ. The CDR3: CASRDRLAGDNEQFF. CDR3 coding DNA: TGCGCCAGCAGGGATAGACTAGCGGGAGACAATGAGCAGTTCTTC. The full variable domain, rest sourced from reference TRBV5-1 and TRBJ2-1, is KAGVTQTPRYLIKTRGQQVTLSCSPISGHRSVSWYQQTPGQGLQFLFEYFSETQRNKGNFPGRFSGRQFSNSRSEMNVSTLELGDSALYLCASRDRLAGDNEQFFGPGTRLTVL.

The chain carries TRBV9 and TRBJ2-3; 12 bases are shared with TRBD2. V gave up 4 bases and J gave up 3 bases; unmatched junction bases: 3. CDR3 length: 15 amino acids. Germline loops: CDR1 SGDLS, CDR2 YYNGEE. The CDR3 loop is CASSTTSGRTDTQYF. CDR3 nucleotides: TGTGCCAGCAGCACGACTAGCGGGAGAACAGATACGCAGTATTTT.

The chain carries TRBV27 and TRBJ2-1; perhaps TRBD1 as D (6 bases). Germline V lookup: CDR1 MNHEY, CDR2 SMNVEV (reference sequence). V lost 4 bases, J lost 2 bases, and 9 bases lay in between. This CDR3 has 14 amino acids. CDR3 sequence reads: CASSSGTTYNEQFF. The CDR3 DNA reads TGTGCCAGCAGTTCCGGGACAACCTACAATGAGCAGTTCTTC.

V is TRBV9 and J is TRBJ2-7; the D gene is possibly TRBD2 (5 bases). CDR3 length: 14 residues. Germline loops: CDR1 SGDLS, CDR2 YYNGEE. Trimming stripped 3 bases from V and 0 bases from J, with 10 bases between. CDR3 sequence reads: CASSADGGSYEQYF. The CDR3 DNA reads TGTGCCAGCAGCGCGGACGGAGGCTCCTACGAGCAGTACTTC.

The V gene is TRBV30, the J gene TRBJ2-1, with 11 bases matching TRBD2. Germline V lookup: CDR1 GTSNPN, CDR2 SVGIG (reference sequence). The CDR3 loop spans 15 amino acids. After removal of 5 bases from V and 6 bases from J, the junction contained 9 bases not matched to a gene. The CDR3 reads CAWRGLAAGPNEQFF. DNA of the CDR3: TGTGCCTGGCGGGGACTAGCGGCAGGACCCAATGAGCAGTTCTTC.

About this clone itself: At one of its ends the junction is not consistent with the germline gene, which may arise from a read error. The chain is built from TRBV27 and TRBJ1-2; D remains ambiguous. The CDR3 consists of 12 residues. Germline lookup yields CDR1 MNHEY and CDR2 SMNVEV (reference sequence). This CDR3 reads CASSLSGYSYTF. The CDR3 DNA sequence: TGTGCCAGCAGTTTATCGGGCTATAGCTACACCTTC.

The chain is built from TRBV6-6 and TRBJ2-1; possible D gene TRBD2, 6 bases. The germline V gene encodes CDR1 MNHNY and CDR2 SVGAGI (reference sequence). The CDR3 spans 15 residues. V lost 2 bases and J lost 7, with 15 bases in between. The chain's CDR3 is CASSYEGLAGNEQFF. CDR3 bases: TGTGCCAGCAGTTACGAAGGTCTCGCGGGGAATGAGCAGTTCTTC.

This chain connects TRBV4-1 to TRBJ2-7, with D unclear. The V end was cut by 0 bases, the J end by 3 bases, with 12 bases between. From germline, CDR1 is MGHRA and CDR2 YSYEKL. The CDR3 runs to 15 residues. The CDR3 sequence is CASSQDSGRGYEQYF. As DNA, the CDR3 is TGCGCCAGCAGCCAAGATTCGGGTCGTGGCTACGAGCAGTACTTC.

This clone was observed a single time. The V gene is TRBV29-1, the J gene TRBJ2-2, with TRBD2 identical over 10 bases. The CDR3 totals 17 residues. V trimming: 1 base; J trimming: 2 bases; junction bases outside the gene matches: 7. Germline-derived CDR1 and CDR2 are SQVTM and ANQGSEA. Written as DNA, the CDR3 is TGCAGCGTTGAAGGTCTAGCGGGAGTTACCAACACCGGGGAGCTGTTTTTT. Translated: CSVEGLAGVTNTGELFF.

CDR3 nucleotide sequence: TGTGCCAGCAGCTCTGTGACAGGGAGCTCCTACGAGCAGTACTTC. This codes for CASSSVTGSSYEQYF. The rearrangement joins TRBV7-9 to TRBJ2-7, with 7 bases aligning to TRBD1. Germline V lookup: CDR1 SEHNR, CDR2 FQNEAQ (reference sequence). This CDR3 has 15 amino acids. Trimming removed 4 bases from V and 0 bases from J; junction bases left unmatched: 6.

This chain connects TRBV25-1 to TRBJ2-1, with 8 bases identical to TRBD1. The ends lost 5 bases at V and 4 bases at J; junction bases unmatched: 7. This CDR3 is built from 15 residues. Germline V gene lookup returns CDR1 MGHDK and CDR2 SYGVNS. The CDR3 DNA sequence: TGTGCCAGCAGTTCGCAGGGGGCTTTTTACAATGAGCAGTTCTTC. This translates into CASSSQGAFYNEQFF. Combining the CDR3 with reference TRBV25-1 and TRBJ2-1 gives the whole variable domain EADIYQTPRYLVIGTGKKITLECSQTMGHDKMYWYQQDPGMELHLIHYSYGVNSTEKGDLSSESTVSRIRTEHFPLTLESARPSHTSQYLCASSSQGAFYNEQFFGPGTRLTVL.

The V and J genes are TRBV5-6 and TRBJ2-1; 10 bases are a match to TRBD2. The CDR3 is 14 amino acids. V shed 3 bases, J shed 4 bases, and the junction held 1 base outside the gene matches. The V gene's germline CDR1 is SGHDT and CDR2 YYEEEE. In DNA form, the CDR3 reads TGTGCCAGCAGCTGGACTAGCGGTTACAATGAGCAGTTCTTC. The encoded protein is CASSWTSGYNEQFF.

This clone was seen once. CDR3 sequence (DNA): TGTGCCATCGGCTCGGACAGGGTTTTTGGGCCCTCTGGGGCCAACGTCCTGACTTTC. It encodes CAIGSDRVFGPSGANVLTF. The rearrangement uses TRBV10-3 and TRBJ2-6, with 8 bases that match TRBD1. The CDR3 has 19 residues. Germline V gives CDR1 ENHRY, CDR2 SYGVKD. With 8 bases clipped from V and 0 bases from J, the junction kept 15 bases outside the gene matches.

The chain is built from TRBV6-5 and TRBJ2-5, with D hard to call. The germline V gene has CDR1 MNHEY and CDR2 SVGAGI. The ends were cut back, 6 bases at V and 5 bases at J, with 10 bases in the middle. The CDR3 runs to 12 residues. Here the CDR3 DNA reads TGTGCCAGCAGCCCTACCGAGGAGACCCAGTACTTC. It yields the protein CASSPTEETQYF.

The chain couples TRBV29-1 to TRBJ2-5, with D possibly matching TRBD1 (5 bases). V was clipped by 1 base and J by 5 bases, with 23 bases between them. The germline V gene encodes CDR1 SQVTM and CDR2 ANQGSEA. This CDR3 is built from 17 residues. CDR3 DNA sequence: TGCAGCGTTGAAGGTCTAACCCAGGGATCTTCGTTGGAGACCCAGTACTTC. It codes for CSVEGLTQGSSLETQYF.

The V and J genes are TRBV28 and TRBJ2-7, with D tentatively TRBD1 (6 bases). CDR3 length: 16 amino acids. Trimming removed 6 bases at V and 0 bases at J, with 18 bases between. Germline lookup yields CDR1 MDHEN and CDR2 SYDVKM. CDR3 DNA: TGTGCCAGCAGCCGTGCAGGGGCGGCCGACTCCTACGAGCAGTACTTC. Translating gives CASSRAGAADSYEQYF.

This chain joins TRBV11-3 and TRBJ2-1; the D gene is possibly TRBD2 (6 bases). Trimming removed 5 bases at V and 8 bases at J, with 16 bases between. Per germline, CDR1 SGHNT and CDR2 YENEEA. The CDR3 sequence is 14 residues long. DNA for the CDR3: TGTGCCAGCAGCCCCCGCCTAGCGCCCCATGAGCAGTTCTTC. It is translated as CASSPRLAPHEQFF.